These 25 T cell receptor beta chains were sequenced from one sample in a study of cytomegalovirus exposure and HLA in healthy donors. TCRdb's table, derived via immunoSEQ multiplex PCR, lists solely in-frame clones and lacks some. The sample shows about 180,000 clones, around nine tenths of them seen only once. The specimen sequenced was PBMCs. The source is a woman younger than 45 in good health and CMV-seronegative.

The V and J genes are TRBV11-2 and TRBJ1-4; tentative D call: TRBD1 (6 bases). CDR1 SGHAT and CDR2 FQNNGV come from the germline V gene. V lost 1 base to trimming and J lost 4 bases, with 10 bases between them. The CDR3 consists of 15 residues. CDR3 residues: CASSLGDTDNEKLFF. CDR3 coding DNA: TGTGCCAGCAGCTTAGGGGACACAGATAATGAAAAACTGTTTTTT.

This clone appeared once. The CDR3 DNA follows: TGTGCCAGTAAACGGGACAGGGGTTTCCCTTCACCCCTCCACTTT. This encodes CASKRDRGFPSPLHF. This sequence joins TRBV19 and TRBJ1-6; 10 nucleotides match TRBD1. The CDR3 runs to 15 residues. Unmatched junction bases numbered 9, after V lost 7 bases and J lost 9 bases. CDR1 and CDR2 from the germline V gene are LNHDA and SQIVND (reference sequence).

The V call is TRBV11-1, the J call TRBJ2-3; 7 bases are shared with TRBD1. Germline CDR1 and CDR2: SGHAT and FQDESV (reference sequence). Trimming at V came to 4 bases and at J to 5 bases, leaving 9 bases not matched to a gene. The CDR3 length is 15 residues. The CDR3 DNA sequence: TGTGCCAGCAGCTCAAACGACAGGGCGGTAGATACGCAGTATTTT. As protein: CASSSNDRAVDTQYF.

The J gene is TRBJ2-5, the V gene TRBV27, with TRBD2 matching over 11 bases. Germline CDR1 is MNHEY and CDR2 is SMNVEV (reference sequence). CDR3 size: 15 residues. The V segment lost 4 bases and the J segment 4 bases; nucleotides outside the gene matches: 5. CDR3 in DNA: TGTGCCAGCAGTTGGGGACTAGCGGAGAGAGAGACCCAGTACTTC. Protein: CASSWGLAERETQYF.

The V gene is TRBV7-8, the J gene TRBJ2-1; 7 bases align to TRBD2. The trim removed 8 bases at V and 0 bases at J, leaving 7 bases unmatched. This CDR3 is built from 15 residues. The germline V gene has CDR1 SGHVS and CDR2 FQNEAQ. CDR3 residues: CASRQRETSYNEQFF. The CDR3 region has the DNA TGTGCCAGCCGTCAGCGGGAAACCTCCTACAATGAGCAGTTCTTC.

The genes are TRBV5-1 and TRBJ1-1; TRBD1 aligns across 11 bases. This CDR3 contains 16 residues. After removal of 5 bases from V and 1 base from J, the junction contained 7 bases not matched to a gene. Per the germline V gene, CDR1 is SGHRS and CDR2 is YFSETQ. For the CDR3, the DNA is TGCGCCAGCAGACAAACCGGGACAGGGGGGAACACTGAAGCTTTCTTT. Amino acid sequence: CASRQTGTGGNTEAFF.

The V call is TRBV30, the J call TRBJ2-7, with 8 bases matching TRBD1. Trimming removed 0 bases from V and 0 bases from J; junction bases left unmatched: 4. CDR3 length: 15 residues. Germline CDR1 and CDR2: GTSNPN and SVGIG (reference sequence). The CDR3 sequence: CAWSVGQGASYEQYF. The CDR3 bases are TGTGCCTGGAGTGTAGGGCAGGGGGCCTCCTACGAGCAGTACTTC.

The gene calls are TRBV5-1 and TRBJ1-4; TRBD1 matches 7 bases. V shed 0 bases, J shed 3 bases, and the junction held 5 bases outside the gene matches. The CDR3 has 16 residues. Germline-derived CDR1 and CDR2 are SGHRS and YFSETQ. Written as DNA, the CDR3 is TGCGCCAGCAGCTTGGCCAAGACAGGGTCTAATGAAAAACTGTTTTTT. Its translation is CASSLAKTGSNEKLFF.

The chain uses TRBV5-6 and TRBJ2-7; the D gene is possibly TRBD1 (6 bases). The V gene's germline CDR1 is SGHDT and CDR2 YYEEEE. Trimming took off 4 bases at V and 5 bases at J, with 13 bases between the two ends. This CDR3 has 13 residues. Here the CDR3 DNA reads TGTGCCAGCAGCCCGGACAGCGTCCACGAGCAGTACTTC. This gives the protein CASSPDSVHEQYF.

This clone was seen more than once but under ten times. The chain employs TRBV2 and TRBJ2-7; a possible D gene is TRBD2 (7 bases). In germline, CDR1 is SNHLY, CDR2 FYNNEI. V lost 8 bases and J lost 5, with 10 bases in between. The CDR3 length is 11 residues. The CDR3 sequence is CASGGANEQYF. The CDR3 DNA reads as TGTGCCAGCGGGGGGGCAAACGAGCAGTACTTC.

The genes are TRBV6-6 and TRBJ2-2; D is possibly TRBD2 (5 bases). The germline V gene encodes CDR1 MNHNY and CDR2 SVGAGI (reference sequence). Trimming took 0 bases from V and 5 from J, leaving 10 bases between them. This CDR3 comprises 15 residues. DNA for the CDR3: TGTGCCAGCAGTTACTCGGACGGGGAGACCGGGGAGCTGTTTTTT. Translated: CASSYSDGETGELFF.

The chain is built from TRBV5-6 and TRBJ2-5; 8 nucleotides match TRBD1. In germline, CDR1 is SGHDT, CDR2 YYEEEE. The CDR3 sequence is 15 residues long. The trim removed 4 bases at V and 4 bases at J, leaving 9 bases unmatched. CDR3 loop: CASSPGQVNGETQYF. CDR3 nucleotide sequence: TGTGCCAGCAGCCCGGGACAGGTGAATGGAGAGACCCAGTACTTC.

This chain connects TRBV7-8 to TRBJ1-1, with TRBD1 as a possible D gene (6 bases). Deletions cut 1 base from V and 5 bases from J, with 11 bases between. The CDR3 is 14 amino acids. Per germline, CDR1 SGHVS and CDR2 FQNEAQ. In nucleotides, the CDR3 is TGTGCCAGCAGCTTAGAGGGGGGGGTGACTGAAGCTTTCTTT. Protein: CASSLEGGVTEAFF.

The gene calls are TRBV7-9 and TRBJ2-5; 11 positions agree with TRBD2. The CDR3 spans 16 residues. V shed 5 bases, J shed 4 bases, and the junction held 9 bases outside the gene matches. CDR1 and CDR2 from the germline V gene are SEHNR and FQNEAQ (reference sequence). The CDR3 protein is CASSPTLAGGAETQYF. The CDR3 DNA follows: TGTGCCAGCAGCCCGACTCTAGCGGGGGGTGCAGAGACCCAGTACTTC.

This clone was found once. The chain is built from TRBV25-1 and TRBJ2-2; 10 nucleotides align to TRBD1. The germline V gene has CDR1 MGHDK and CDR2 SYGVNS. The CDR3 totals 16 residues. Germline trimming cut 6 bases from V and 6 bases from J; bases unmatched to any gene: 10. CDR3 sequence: CASSPRTGGRPGELFF. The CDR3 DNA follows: TGTGCCAGCAGCCCCAGGACAGGGGGTAGGCCCGGGGAGCTGTTTTTT.

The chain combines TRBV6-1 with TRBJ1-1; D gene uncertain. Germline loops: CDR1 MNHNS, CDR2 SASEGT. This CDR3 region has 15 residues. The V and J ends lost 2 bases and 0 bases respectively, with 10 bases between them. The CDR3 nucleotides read TGTGCCAGCAGTGAACAACATGCAATGAACACTGAAGCTTTCTTT. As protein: CASSEQHAMNTEAFF.

DNA for the CDR3: TGTGCCAGCAGTTTGCAAGGGGCCGGAAACACCATATATTTT. Its protein is CASSLQGAGNTIYF. The chain carries TRBV27 and TRBJ1-3; D perhaps matches TRBD1 (5 bases). The length of the CDR3 is 14 residues. The germline V and J ends were trimmed by 3 bases and 4 bases, with 10 bases remaining between them. The germline CDR1 and CDR2 sequences are MNHEY and SMNVEV (reference sequence).

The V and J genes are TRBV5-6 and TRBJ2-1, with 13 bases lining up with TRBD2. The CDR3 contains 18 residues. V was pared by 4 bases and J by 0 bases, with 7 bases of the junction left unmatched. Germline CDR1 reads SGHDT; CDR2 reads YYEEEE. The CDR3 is CASSVGTSGVSSYNEQFF. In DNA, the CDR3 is TGTGCCAGCAGCGTCGGGACTAGCGGGGTCAGCTCCTACAATGAGCAGTTCTTC.

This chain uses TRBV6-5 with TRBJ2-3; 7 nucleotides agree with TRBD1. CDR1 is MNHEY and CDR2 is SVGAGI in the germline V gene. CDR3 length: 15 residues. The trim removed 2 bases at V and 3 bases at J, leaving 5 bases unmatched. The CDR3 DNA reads TGTGCCAGCAGTTACATTAGGGGGCGGACAGATACGCAGTATTTT. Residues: CASSYIRGRTDTQYF.

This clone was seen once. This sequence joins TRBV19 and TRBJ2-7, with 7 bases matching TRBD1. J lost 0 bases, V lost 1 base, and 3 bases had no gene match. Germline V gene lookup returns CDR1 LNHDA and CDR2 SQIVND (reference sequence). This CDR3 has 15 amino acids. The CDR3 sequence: CASSIVAGGSYEQYF. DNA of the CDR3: TGTGCCAGTAGTATAGTGGCAGGGGGCTCCTACGAGCAGTACTTC.

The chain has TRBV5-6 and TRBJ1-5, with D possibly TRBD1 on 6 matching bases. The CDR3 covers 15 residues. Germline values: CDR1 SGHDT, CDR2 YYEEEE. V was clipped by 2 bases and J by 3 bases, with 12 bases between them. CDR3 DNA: TGTGCCAGCAGCTTCTGGAACAGGGTCAATCAGCCCCAGCATTTT. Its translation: CASSFWNRVNQPQHF.

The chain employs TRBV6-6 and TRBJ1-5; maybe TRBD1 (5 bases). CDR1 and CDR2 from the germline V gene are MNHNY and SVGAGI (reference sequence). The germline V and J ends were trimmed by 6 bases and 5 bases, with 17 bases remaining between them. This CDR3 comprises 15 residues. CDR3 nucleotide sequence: TGTGCCAGCAGCCGGACCGGTATAGGGGATCAGCCCCAGCATTTT. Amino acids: CASSRTGIGDQPQHF.

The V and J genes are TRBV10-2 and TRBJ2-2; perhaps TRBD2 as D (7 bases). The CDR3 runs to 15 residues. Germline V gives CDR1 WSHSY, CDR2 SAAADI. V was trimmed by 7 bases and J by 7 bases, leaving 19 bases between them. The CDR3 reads CASNSLGGQVGELFF. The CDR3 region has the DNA TGCGCCAGCAATAGCTTGGGGGGGCAGGTCGGGGAGCTGTTTTTT.

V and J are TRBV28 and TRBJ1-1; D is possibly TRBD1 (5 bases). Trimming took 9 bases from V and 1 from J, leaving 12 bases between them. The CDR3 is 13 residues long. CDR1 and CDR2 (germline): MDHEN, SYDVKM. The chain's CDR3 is CASAGFGNTEAFF. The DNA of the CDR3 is TGTGCCAGTGCAGGGTTTGGGAACACTGAAGCTTTCTTT.

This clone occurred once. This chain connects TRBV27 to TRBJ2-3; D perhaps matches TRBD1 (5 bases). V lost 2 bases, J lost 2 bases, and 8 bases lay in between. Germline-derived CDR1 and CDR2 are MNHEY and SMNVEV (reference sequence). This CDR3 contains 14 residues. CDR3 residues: CASSLDRATDTQYF. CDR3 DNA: TGTGCCAGCAGTTTAGACAGAGCCACAGATACGCAGTATTTT.